This T cell receptor (beta chain) was sequenced for a study of vaccination effects on CD4 cells after COVID-19. Overall study context: Participants were vaccinated with two doses of either the BNT162b2 or mRNA-1273 vaccine.

In the ViraFEST assay, antigen-specific CD4+ clonotypes were identified by expansion after peptide-pool stimulation. Once cultured for approximately ten days, the cells underwent separation to obtain CD4+ T cells. Negative nucleocapsid antibody tests before and after vaccination confirmed no previous SARS-CoV-2 infection. The researchers cultured fewer than 2.5 million PBMC per well with 9.5 to 10 IU/ml IL-2 and roughly 9.4 ug/ml peptides. Profiling relied on immunoSEQ multiplex PCR, and the TCRdb table lists in-frame clones only, not all of them. Among about 37,000 clones listed, around 66% were seen once. Points on this clone: What it recognizes is unknown.

CDR1 and CDR2 from the germline V gene are MGHDK and SYGVNS. V was trimmed by 0 bases and J by 1 base, leaving 7 bases between them. The CDR3 is 15 residues long. V and J are TRBV25-1 and TRBJ1-3; D gene ambiguous. The material was CD4+ T cells from PBMCs cultured with HCoV-OC43 spike peptides, obtained before COVID-19 vaccination. Subset described: HCoV-OC43 spike overlapping peptide pool stimulation. The source is a human donor who received a COVID-19 vaccine. DNA for the CDR3: TGTGCCAGCAGTGAATACGGGGATTCTGGAAACACCATATATTTT. This translates into CASSEYGDSGNTIYF.